This T cell receptor beta chain came from a study of cytomegalovirus exposure and HLA in healthy donors. Whole-study findings and limits: Later analysis associated a missense DCLRE1C variant with TCR beta V- and J-gene trimming. Exclusion as indistinguishable affected some V segments, including TRBV6-2 and TRBV6-3.

A note on this clone: Antigen: not known.

This CDR3 region has 18 residues. Germline V gene sequence: CDR1 MNHEY, CDR2 SMNVEV (reference sequence). V dropped 3 bases and J dropped 6 bases, with 23 bases sitting between them. PCR amplification relied on 60 Vbeta primers (plus 13 Jbeta primers). Using immunoSEQ multiplex PCR, the repertoire was profiled, and TCRdb retains in-frame clones only, with some absent. The profile shows some 85,000 clones, approximately 84% of them singletons. V and J are TRBV27 and TRBJ2-2; the D gene is possibly TRBD2 (5 bases). Input material: PBMCs. The source of this sequence is a young man in good health and CMV-seronegative. CDR3 region: CASSLLLRWGENSGELFF. The DNA of the CDR3 is TGTGCCAGCAGTTTGCTCTTGAGGTGGGGAGAAAACTCCGGGGAGCTGTTTTTT.